The 25 T cell receptor beta chains below come from one sample, sequenced in a study of CD8 T cells in ankylosing spondylitis. TCRdb used MiXCR to reprocess the 5' RACE reads, holding one entry per CDR3 protein. The sample contains tens of thousands of distinct CDR3 sequences, approximately 5.3% of which appear only once. Sequencing was performed on blood, either unsorted or a sorted T cell fraction (not recorded which). The source is a male donor with ankylosing spondylitis or in good health (not recorded which).

At least ten counts were recorded for this clonotype. This chain connects TRBV20-1 to TRBJ2-5; tentative D call: TRBD2 (6 bases). Germline CDR1 DFQATT, CDR2 SNEGSKA (reference sequence). This CDR3 has 16 amino acids. V lost 3 bases and J lost 1, with 18 bases in between. The CDR3 protein is CSARESRGVSQETQYF. The CDR3 DNA sequence: TGCAGTGCTAGGGAATCCCGCGGGGTATCCCAAGAGACCCAGTACTTC.

The chain has TRBV9 and TRBJ1-4; 7 bases match TRBD1. Germline CDR1 reads SGDLS; CDR2 reads YYNGEE. Trimming took 0 bases from V and 4 from J; bases not matched to a gene: 3. The CDR3 has 15 residues. This chain's CDR3 is CASSVGGGSNEKLFF. In DNA, the CDR3 is TGTGCCAGCAGCGTAGGAGGGGGCAGTAATGAAAAACTGTTTTTT.

This clonotype was picked up many times. The V call is TRBV5-1, the J call TRBJ2-3, with TRBD2 matching 13 bases. The trim removed 2 bases at V and 4 bases at J, leaving 4 bases unmatched. Germline V lookup: CDR1 SGHRS, CDR2 YFSETQ. CDR3 length: 16 residues. CDR3 amino acids: CASSFTSGGAPDTQYF. The CDR3 nucleotides are TGCGCCAGCAGCTTTACTAGCGGGGGGGCCCCAGATACGCAGTATTTT.

This clonotype was counted ten times or more. CDR3 DNA: TGCGCCAGCAGCCGCGGACAGGGGGCGCGGAACACCGGGGAGCTGTTTTTT. Translating gives CASSRGQGARNTGELFF. The chain employs TRBV5-1 and TRBJ2-2; 11 nucleotides line up with TRBD1. The CDR3 totals 17 residues. Germline assignment: CDR1 SGHRS and CDR2 YFSETQ. With 4 bases clipped from V and 1 base from J, the junction kept 6 bases outside the gene matches.

This clonotype was recorded many times. This chain joins TRBV7-2 and TRBJ2-2; D could derive from TRBD1 or TRBD2 (5 bases each). Germline V CDR1 and CDR2: SGHTA, FQGNSA. This CDR3 is built from 14 residues. The V gene lost 2 bases and the J gene lost 7 bases, with 11 bases spanning the gap. CDR3: CASSLLRGVGELFF. The CDR3 DNA is TGTGCCAGCAGCTTATTAAGAGGGGTCGGGGAGCTGTTTTTT.

This clonotype came up many times. This sequence joins TRBV20-1 and TRBJ2-1; a possible D gene is TRBD2 (5 bases). The CDR3 runs to 14 residues. CDR1 and CDR2 from the germline V gene are DFQATT and SNEGSKA (reference sequence). Trimming shortened V by 1 base and J by 5 bases, and 12 bases separated the two germline ends. The CDR3 region is CSARVALVDNEQFF. Here the CDR3 DNA reads TGCAGTGCTAGAGTAGCACTAGTAGACAATGAGCAGTTCTTC.

This clonotype was seen more than once but under ten times. The CDR3 loop reads CASWTGGDEQYF. The DNA of the CDR3 is TGTGCCAGTTGGACAGGAGGCGACGAGCAGTACTTC. The chain joins TRBV27 to TRBJ2-7, with 7 bases identical to TRBD1. The V segment lost 9 bases and the J segment 5 bases; nucleotides outside the gene matches: 7. Germline V CDR1 and CDR2: MNHEY, SMNVEV (reference sequence). CDR3 size: 12 residues.

This clonotype was seen more than once but under ten times. The chain has TRBV7-2 and TRBJ2-5, with TRBD1 identical over 9 bases. There are 15 residues in the CDR3. J lost 4 bases, V lost 0 bases, and 3 bases had no gene match. The germline gives CDR1 SGHTA, CDR2 FQGNSA. The CDR3 sequence: CASSLASGQGETQYF. CDR3 sequence (DNA): TGTGCCAGCAGCTTAGCGTCGGGACAGGGAGAGACCCAGTACTTC.

This clonotype came up many times. The gene calls are TRBV20-1 and TRBJ2-1; the match to TRBD1 covers 9 bases. Germline lookup yields CDR1 DFQATT and CDR2 SNEGSKA (reference sequence). The CDR3 runs to 19 residues. The J segment lost 7 bases and the V segment lost 0 bases, leaving 19 bases of the junction unmatched. CDR3: CSARDVALTNNRGPNEQFF. In DNA form, the CDR3 reads TGCAGTGCTAGAGATGTGGCCCTAACGAACAACAGGGGGCCGAATGAGCAGTTCTTC.

As to this clonotype: A much larger clone is a single base away; this may be a read error. The chain couples TRBV7-2 to TRBJ1-4; weak D call: TRBD1 (6 bases). The ends were cut back, 4 bases at V and 0 bases at J, with 9 bases in the middle. CDR1 and CDR2 from the germline V gene are SGHTA and FQGNSA. The CDR3 is 15 amino acids. CDR3 bases: TGTGCCAGCAGCTACACAGGGACAACTAATGAAAAACTGTTTTTT. Residues: CASSYTGTTNEKLFF.

In this sample, this clonotype turned up many times. The chain combines TRBV28 with TRBJ1-2, with D tentatively TRBD1 (5 bases). This CDR3 is 15 amino acids long. Looked up from germline, CDR1 is MDHEN and CDR2 is SYDVKM. V was cut by 6 bases and J by 4 bases, with 18 bases left in between. The CDR3 DNA is TGTGCCAGCAGCCGTTCCGGACTGGGGGGCTATGGCTACACCTTC. It translates to CASSRSGLGGYGYTF.

This clonotype showed up many times. V usage is TRBV29-1 and J usage is TRBJ1-6; perhaps TRBD1 as D (6 bases). The germline V gene encodes CDR1 SQVTM and CDR2 ANQGSEA. The V end lost 4 bases, the J end lost 6 bases, and 10 bases lay between the germline ends. The CDR3 has 13 amino acids. DNA of the CDR3: TGCAGCGTTGGGACAGACCTTAATTCACCCCTCCACTTT. This encodes CSVGTDLNSPLHF.

On this clonotype: A read error may produce the germline difference seen at one junction end. The V call is TRBV5-6, the J call TRBJ2-5; maybe TRBD2 (6 bases). This CDR3 comprises 13 residues. Germline loops: CDR1 SGHDT, CDR2 YYEEEE. Here the CDR3 reads CAISPGPAGTQYF. Written as DNA, the CDR3 is TGTGCCATCAGCCCCGGGCCAGCGGGGACCCAGTACTTC.

This clonotype came up many times. CDR3 in amino acids: CASSVAGGDTQYF. The CDR3 region has the DNA TGCGCCAGCAGTGTTGCGGGGGGGGATACGCAGTATTTT. The rearrangement uses TRBV10-2 and TRBJ2-3, with TRBD2 matching 9 bases. This CDR3 has 13 residues. Germline V gene lookup returns CDR1 WSHSY and CDR2 SAAADI. V lost 4 bases to trimming and J lost 6 bases; unmatched junction nucleotides: 2.

This clonotype was found a few times. The J gene is TRBJ2-2, the V gene TRBV7-9; weak D call: TRBD1 (5 bases). CDR1 SEHNR and CDR2 FQNEAQ come from the germline V gene (reference sequence). The CDR3 covers 15 residues. Between the trimmed V and J ends, which lost 6 bases and 1 base, there was a span of 12 bases. CDR3 in amino acids: CASSIQALNTGELFF. The CDR3 DNA reads TGTGCCAGCAGTATACAGGCGTTGAACACCGGGGAGCTGTTTTTT.

Comments on this clonotype: Being one base from a much bigger clone, this may be a read error. The V gene is TRBV20-1, the J gene TRBJ2-7; TRBD1 is a possible D gene (5 bases). Trimming removed 7 bases from V and 2 bases from J, with 12 bases in between. Germline lookup yields CDR1 DFQATT and CDR2 SNEGSKA (reference sequence). CDR3 size: 12 residues. The CDR3 spells CSGADRTYEQYF. CDR3 DNA sequence: TGCAGTGGAGCTGACAGAACCTACGAGCAGTACTTC.

This clonotype was counted at least ten times. The rearrangement uses TRBV7-9 and TRBJ1-3; D is unresolved. V shed 3 bases and J shed 2 bases, with 8 bases lying between them. Germline-derived CDR1 and CDR2 are SEHNR and FQNEAQ (reference sequence). CDR3 length equals 14 residues. CDR3 loop: CASSFPVPGNTIYF. CDR3 DNA: TGTGCCAGCAGCTTTCCAGTTCCTGGAAACACCATATATTTT.

The chain employs TRBV7-2 and TRBJ2-5; D is uncertain. Germline assignment: CDR1 SGHTA and CDR2 FQGNSA. V lost 8 bases and J lost 2, with 15 bases in between. The CDR3 contains 14 residues. CDR3 nucleotides: TGTGCCAGCTCCCCCTACGGACGGCAAGAGACCCAGTACTTC. Protein sequence: CASSPYGRQETQYF.

This clonotype was counted ten times or more. The chain joins TRBV2 to TRBJ2-5; D may be TRBD2 (5 bases). Germline values: CDR1 SNHLY, CDR2 FYNNEI. The length of the CDR3 is 12 residues. Trimming pared 5 bases from V and 3 bases from J, leaving 7 bases between. CDR3 sequence (DNA): TGTGCCAGCAGTCGACTAAAAGAGACCCAGTACTTC. The encoded protein is CASSRLKETQYF.

This clonotype was seen ten or more times. The chain uses TRBV11-2 and TRBJ2-3, with 12 bases identical to TRBD2. The V gene's germline CDR1 is SGHAT and CDR2 FQNNGV. J lost 11 bases, V lost 2 bases, and 11 bases had no gene match. The CDR3 has 16 residues. The CDR3 loop is CASSLNRLAGASGQYF. For the CDR3, the DNA is TGTGCCAGCAGCTTAAACCGACTAGCGGGAGCTAGTGGGCAGTATTTT.

In regard to this clonotype: A much larger clone lies one base from this, so it may be a read error. This chain uses TRBV11-2 with TRBJ2-1; 11 bases fit TRBD2. In germline, CDR1 is SGHAT, CDR2 FQNNGV. The CDR3 loop spans 19 amino acids. The CDR3 DNA reads TGTGCCAGCAGCTCACCTACCCTAGCGGGGGGAAGTCCCCCCAATGAGCAGCTCTTC. Protein product: CASSSPTLAGGSPPNEQLF.

This clonotype appeared many times. The rearrangement joins TRBV5-4 to TRBJ2-5; tentative D call: TRBD1 (5 bases). Germline V gives CDR1 SGHNT, CDR2 YYREEE (reference sequence). The CDR3 contains 15 residues. V was shortened by 0 bases and J by 2 bases, with 11 bases between the two germline ends. CDR3 in amino acids: CASSLESTGQETQYF. In DNA, the CDR3 is TGTGCCAGCAGCTTGGAGAGTACAGGTCAAGAGACCCAGTACTTC.

This clonotype came up many times. The CDR3 spells CASSHSSGTVNTGELFF. For the CDR3, the DNA is TGCGCCAGCAGCCATTCCTCCGGGACAGTCAACACCGGGGAGCTGTTTTTT. The rearrangement joins TRBV5-1 to TRBJ2-2; 7 positions match TRBD1. J was trimmed by 2 bases and V by 4 bases; bases with no gene match: 11. The CDR3 length is 17 residues. The germline gives CDR1 SGHRS, CDR2 YFSETQ.

This clonotype showed up many times. V usage is TRBV15 and J usage is TRBJ1-2, with 8 bases lining up with TRBD1. This CDR3 region has 15 residues. CDR1 and CDR2 (germline): LNHNV, YYDKDF (reference sequence). J was trimmed by 8 bases and V by 0 bases; bases with no gene match: 8. The CDR3 nucleotides are TGTGCCACCAGCAGAGAACAGGGGGACCCTCGAGGCTACACCTTC. It is translated as CATSREQGDPRGYTF. The full variable domain, completed using reference TRBV15 and TRBJ1-2, is DAMVIQNPRYQVTQFGKPVTLSCSQTLNHNVMYWYQQKSSQAPKLLFHYYDKDFNNEADTPDNFQSRRPNTSFCFLDIRSPGLGDTAMYLCATSREQGDPRGYTFGSGTRLTVV.

This clonotype was observed many times. V and J are TRBV7-6 and TRBJ2-1; D is unclear. This CDR3 region has 11 residues. V lost 5 bases and J lost 9, with 8 bases in between. Per germline, CDR1 SGHVS and CDR2 FNYEAQ. The CDR3 DNA is TGTGCCAGCAGCCTGGGATCTGAGCAGTTCTTC. This translates into CASSLGSEQFF.